The next 7 T cell receptor beta chains were all read from a single sample in a study of T cell repertoires in cytomegalovirus infection. TCRdb re-called the reads with MiXCR, one entry per CDR3 protein. The sample has around 550,000 distinct CDR3 sequences; about 30% are singletons. What was sequenced was PBMCs. These receptors originate from a human donor in good health (CMV status not recorded). Some clones in this sample may be carry-over from other donors' samples.

The chain combines TRBV5-4 with TRBJ2-6, with TRBD2 matching 7 bases. CDR1 SGHNT and CDR2 YYREEE come from the germline V gene (reference sequence). J gave up 0 bases and V 6 bases, and 6 bases lay outside the gene matches. The CDR3 is 16 residues long. The CDR3 DNA reads as TGTGCCAGCAAAATGGGGGGGGGCTCTGGGGCCAACGTCCTGACTTTC. Protein sequence: CASKMGGGSGANVLTF.

This clonotype was recorded a few times. The chain links TRBV7-9 to TRBJ2-7; the match to TRBD2 covers 7 bases. The CDR3 has 14 amino acids. In germline, CDR1 is SEHNR, CDR2 FQNEAQ (reference sequence). With 5 bases clipped from V and 1 base from J, the junction kept 5 bases outside the gene matches. The CDR3 nucleotides are TGTGCCAGCAGCGTACGGGACTATTCCTACGAGCAGTACTTC. Translating it yields CASSVRDYSYEQYF. The full variable domain, in which reference TRBV7-9 and TRBJ2-7 provide the parts outside the CDR3, is DTGVSQNPRHKITKRGQNVTFRCDPISEHNRLYWYRQTLGQGPEFLTYFQNEAQLEKSRLLSDRFSAERPKGSFSTLEIQRTEQGDSAMYLCASSVRDYSYEQYFGPGTRLTVT.

This rearrangement joins TRBV6-5 to TRBJ2-1; maybe TRBD2 (6 bases). CDR1 and CDR2 (germline): MNHEY, SVGAGI. This CDR3 has 15 amino acids. Trimming pared 2 bases from V and 2 bases from J, leaving 10 bases between. The CDR3 region has the DNA TGTGCCAGCAGTTACCTAGCGCGAACCTACAATGAGCAGTTCTTC. Its translation is CASSYLARTYNEQFF.

The sample holds many counts of this clonotype. This rearrangement joins TRBV7-8 to TRBJ2-1; the D gene is possibly TRBD1 (7 bases). The CDR3 has 17 amino acids. CDR1 and CDR2 from the germline V gene are SGHVS and FQNEAQ. V lost 3 bases to trimming and J lost 4 bases, with 19 bases between them. The CDR3 is CASSLRSPTGTYNEQFF. The CDR3 bases are TGTGCCAGCAGCTTGCGTAGCCCGACAGGGACTTACAATGAGCAGTTCTTC.

Only a few counts were recorded for this clonotype. The chain is built from TRBV12-5 and TRBJ1-3; D is unresolved. There are 15 residues in the CDR3. Germline loops: CDR1 LGHNT, CDR2 FRNRAP. V was pared by 4 bases and J by 2 bases, with 12 bases between. The CDR3 DNA is TGTGCTAGTGGTTCATCGGTAAAAGCTGGAAACACCATATATTTT. Its translation: CASGSSVKAGNTIYF. Together with reference TRBV12-5 and TRBJ1-3, the CDR3 gives the full variable domain: DARVTQTPRHKVTEMGQEVTMRCQPILGHNTVFWYRQTMMQGLELLAYFRNRAPLDDSGMPKDRFSAEMPDATLATLKIQPSEPRDSAVYFCASGSSVKAGNTIYFGEGSWLTVV.

The genes are TRBV19 and TRBJ1-5; D possibly corresponds to TRBD1 (5 bases). This CDR3 is built from 12 residues. Deletions cut 5 bases from V and 5 bases from J, with 7 bases between. The germline V gene encodes CDR1 LNHDA and CDR2 SQIVND (reference sequence). The CDR3 sequence: CASSSGYQPQHF. The CDR3 coding sequence is TGTGCCAGTAGTTCAGGGTATCAGCCCCAGCATTTT.

This sequence joins TRBV4-3 and TRBJ2-7, with D possibly being TRBD2 (5 bases). Trimming pared 3 bases from V and 4 bases from J, leaving 10 bases between. The germline CDR1 and CDR2 sequences are LGHNA and YSLEER. This CDR3 comprises 13 residues. The CDR3 nucleotides are TGCGCCAGCAGCCACGCCGGCGGGTACGAGCAGTACTTC. Translation: CASSHAGGYEQYF.